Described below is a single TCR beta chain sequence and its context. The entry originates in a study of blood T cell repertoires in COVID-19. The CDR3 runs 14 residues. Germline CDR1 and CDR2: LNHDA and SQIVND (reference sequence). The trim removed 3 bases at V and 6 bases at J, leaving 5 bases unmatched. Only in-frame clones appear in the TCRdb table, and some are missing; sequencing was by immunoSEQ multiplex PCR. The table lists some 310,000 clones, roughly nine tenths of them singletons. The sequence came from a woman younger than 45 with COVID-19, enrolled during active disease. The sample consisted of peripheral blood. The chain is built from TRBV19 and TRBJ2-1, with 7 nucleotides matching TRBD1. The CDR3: CASSMGQPLNEQFF. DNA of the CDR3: TGTGCCAGTAGTATGGGACAGCCTCTCAATGAGCAGTTCTTC.